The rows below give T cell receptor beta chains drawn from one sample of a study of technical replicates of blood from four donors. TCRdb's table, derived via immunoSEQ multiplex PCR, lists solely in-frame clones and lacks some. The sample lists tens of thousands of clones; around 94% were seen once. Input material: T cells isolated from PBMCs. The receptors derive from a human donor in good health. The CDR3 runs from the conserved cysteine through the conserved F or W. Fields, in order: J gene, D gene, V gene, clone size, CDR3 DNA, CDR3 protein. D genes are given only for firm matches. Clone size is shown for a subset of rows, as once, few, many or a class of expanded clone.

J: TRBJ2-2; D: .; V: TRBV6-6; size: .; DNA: TGTGCCAGCAGTGCCCGGGGAGGCGGGGAGCTGTTTTTT; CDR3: CASSARGGGELFF
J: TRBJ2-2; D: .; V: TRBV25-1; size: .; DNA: TGTGCCAGCAGTCCGGTGAACACCGGGGAGCTGTTTTTT; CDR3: CASSPVNTGELFF
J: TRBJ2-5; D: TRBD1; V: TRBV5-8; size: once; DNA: TGTGCCAGCAGCTGGGGGCGACAGGGTAGGGGAGAGACCCAGTACTTC; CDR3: CASSWGRQGRGETQYF
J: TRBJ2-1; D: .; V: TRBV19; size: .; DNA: TGTGCCAGTAGTATAGGCCCGGGGGGCTACTACAATGAGCAGTTCTTC; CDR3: CASSIGPGGYYNEQFF
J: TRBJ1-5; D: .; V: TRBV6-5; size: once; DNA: TGTGCCAGCAACGCCAGGGTCGGACAGCCCCAGCATTTT; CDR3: CASNARVGQPQHF
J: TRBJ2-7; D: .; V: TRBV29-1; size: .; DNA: TGCAGCGTTATAAAGGGGATCTCCTACGAGCAGTACTTC; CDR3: CSVIKGISYEQYF
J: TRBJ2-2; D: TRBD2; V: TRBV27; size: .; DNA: TGTGCCAGCAGTTTCGCGGGAGGGCCGAGCACCGGGGAGCTGTTTTTT; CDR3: CASSFAGGPSTGELFF
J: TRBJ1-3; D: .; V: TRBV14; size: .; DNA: TGTGCCAGCAGCCAATACGTCAGTGGAAACACCATATATTTT; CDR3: CASSQYVSGNTIYF
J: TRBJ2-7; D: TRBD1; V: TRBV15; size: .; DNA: TGTGCCACCAGCATTCCTGGACAGGGAGGCCACGAGCAGTACTTC; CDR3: CATSIPGQGGHEQYF
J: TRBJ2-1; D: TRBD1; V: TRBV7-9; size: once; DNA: TGTGCCAGCAGCATACCTCCGGGACAGGTGTACAATGAGCAGTTCTTC; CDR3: CASSIPPGQVYNEQFF
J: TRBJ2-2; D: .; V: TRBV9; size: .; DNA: TGTGCCAGCAGCGGTCTGACAGATTCGAACACCGGGGAGCTGTTTTTT; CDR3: CASSGLTDSNTGELFF
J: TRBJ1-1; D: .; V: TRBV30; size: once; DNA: TGTGCCTCCAACTTGCCGACAGGGAACACTGAAGCTTTCTTT; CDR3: CASNLPTGNTEAFF
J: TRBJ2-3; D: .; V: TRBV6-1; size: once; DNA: TGTGCCAGCAGTGATTTTGGACACCTCATCACAGATACGCAGTATTTT; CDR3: CASSDFGHLITDTQYF
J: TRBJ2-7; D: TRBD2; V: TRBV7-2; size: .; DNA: TGTGCCAGCAGCTCGCTAGCGGCCTACGAGCAGTACTTC; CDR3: CASSSLAAYEQYF
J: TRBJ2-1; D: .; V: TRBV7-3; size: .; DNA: TGTGCCAGCGCGGCCGGGACTTTGAGTTACAATGAGCAGTTCTTC; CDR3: CASAAGTLSYNEQFF
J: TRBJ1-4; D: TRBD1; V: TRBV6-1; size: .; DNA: TGTGCCAGATTAGAGGGGGCGTTGTATGAAAAACTGTTTTTT; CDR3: CARLEGALYEKLFF
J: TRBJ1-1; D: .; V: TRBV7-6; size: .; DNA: TGTGCCAGCAGCTTGGGGGGGTCAATTGAAGCTTTCTTT; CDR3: CASSLGGSIEAFF
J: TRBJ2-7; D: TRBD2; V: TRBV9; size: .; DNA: TGTGCCAGCAGCCCACGGGGACTAGCGGGATACGAGCAGTACTTC; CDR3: CASSPRGLAGYEQYF
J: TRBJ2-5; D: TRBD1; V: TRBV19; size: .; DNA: TGTGCCAGTAGTCCTGGGACAGAAGAGACCCAGTACTTC; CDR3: CASSPGTEETQYF
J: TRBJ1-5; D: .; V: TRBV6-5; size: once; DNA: TGTGCCAGCAGGGACGGGGACAAGCATCAGCCCCAGCATTTT; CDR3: CASRDGDKHQPQHF
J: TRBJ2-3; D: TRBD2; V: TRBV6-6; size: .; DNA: TGTGCCAGCAGGGACTCAGCGGGAGGGCCGGCAGATACGCAGTATTTT; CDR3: CASRDSAGGPADTQYF
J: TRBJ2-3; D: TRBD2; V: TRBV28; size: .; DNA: TGTGCCAGCAGTTTCTTCCTAGCGGGAGTAACAGATACGCAGTATTTT; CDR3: CASSFFLAGVTDTQYF
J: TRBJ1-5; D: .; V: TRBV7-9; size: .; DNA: TGTGCCAGCAGCCCCGCGGGGTTAGATCAGCCCCAGCATTTT; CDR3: CASSPAGLDQPQHF
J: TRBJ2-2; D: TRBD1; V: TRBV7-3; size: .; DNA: TGTGCCAGCAGTAGGACAGGGGGCACCGGGGAGCTGTTTTTT; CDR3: CASSRTGGTGELFF
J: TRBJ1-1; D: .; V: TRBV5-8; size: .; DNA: TGTGCCAGCAGCTTTTCAGGCTTCAGTTACACTGAAGCTTTCTTT; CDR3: CASSFSGFSYTEAFF
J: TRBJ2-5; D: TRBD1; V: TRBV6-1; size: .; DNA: TGTGCCAGCACTAGGACAGGGTCAGAGACCCAGTACTTC; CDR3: CASTRTGSETQYF
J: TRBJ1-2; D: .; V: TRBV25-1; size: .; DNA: TGTGCCAGCAGTGAAGCGTATGGCTACACCTTC; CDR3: CASSEAYGYTF
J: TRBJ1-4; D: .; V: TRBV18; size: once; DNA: TGTGCCAGCTCACCAGTCAGGGAAAATGAAAAACTGTTTTTT; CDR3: CASSPVRENEKLFF
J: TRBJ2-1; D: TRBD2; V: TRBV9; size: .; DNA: TGTGCCAGCAGCGTAGAGGGACTAGATAGCAATGAGCAGTTCTTC; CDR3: CASSVEGLDSNEQFF
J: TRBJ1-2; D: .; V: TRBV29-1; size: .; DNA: TGCAGCGTTGAAGACAGGGTGGGAAATGGCTACACCTTC; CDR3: CSVEDRVGNGYTF
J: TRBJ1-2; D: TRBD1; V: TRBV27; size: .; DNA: TGTGCCAGCAGCTTCGGGACAGCCTATGGCTACACCTTC; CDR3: CASSFGTAYGYTF
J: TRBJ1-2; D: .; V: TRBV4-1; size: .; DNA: TGCGCCAGCAGCCAAGGAACAGGTGCCTATGGCTACACCTTC; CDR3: CASSQGTGAYGYTF
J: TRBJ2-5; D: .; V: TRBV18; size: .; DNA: TGTGCCAGCTCACCGTGGACAGAAGAGACCCAGTACTTC; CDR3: CASSPWTEETQYF
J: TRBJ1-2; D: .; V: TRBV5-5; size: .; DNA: TGTGCCAGCAACAAGTTGCACACCCTCTATGGCTACACCTTC; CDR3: CASNKLHTLYGYTF
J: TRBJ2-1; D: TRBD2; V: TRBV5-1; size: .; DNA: TGCGCCAGCAGCTTGGGCGGGAGCGGTTACAATGAGCAGTTCTTC; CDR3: CASSLGGSGYNEQFF
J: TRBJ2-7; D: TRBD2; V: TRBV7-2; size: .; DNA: TGTGCCAGCAGCTTGGGGACTAGCGGGAGATACGAGCAGTACTTC; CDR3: CASSLGTSGRYEQYF
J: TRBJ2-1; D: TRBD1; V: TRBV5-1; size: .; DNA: TGCGCCAGCAGCTTCCCGGGACAGGGTATACACAATGAGCAGTTCTTC; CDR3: CASSFPGQGIHNEQFF
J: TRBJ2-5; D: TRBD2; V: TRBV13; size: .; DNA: TGTGCCAGCAGCCCGCCGACTAGCGGGAGGGGAGAGACCCAGTACTTC; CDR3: CASSPPTSGRGETQYF
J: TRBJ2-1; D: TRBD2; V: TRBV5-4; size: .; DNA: TGTGCCAGCGGAACAAGGACTAGCGGGAACAATGAGCAGTTCTTC; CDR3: CASGTRTSGNNEQFF
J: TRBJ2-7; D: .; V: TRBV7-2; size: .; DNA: TGTGCCAGCAGCTTAGTCTACGAGCAGTACTTC; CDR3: CASSLVYEQYF
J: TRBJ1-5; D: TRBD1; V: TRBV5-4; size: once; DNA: TGTGCCAGCAGCAGAACAGGGGACTCGGATCAGCCCCAGCATTTT; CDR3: CASSRTGDSDQPQHF
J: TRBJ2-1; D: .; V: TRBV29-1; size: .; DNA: TGCAGCGTTGACTTATGGGGGGTGGCCTACAATGAGCAGTTCTTC; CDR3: CSVDLWGVAYNEQFF
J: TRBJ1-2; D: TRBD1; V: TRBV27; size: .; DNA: TGTGCCAGCAGCATGGACAGGGGCTATGGCTACACCTTC; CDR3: CASSMDRGYGYTF
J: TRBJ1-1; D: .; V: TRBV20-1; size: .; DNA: TGCAGTGCTAGAGGACAGGTTGAAGCTTTCTTT; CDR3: CSARGQVEAFF
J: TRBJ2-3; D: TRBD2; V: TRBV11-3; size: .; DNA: TGTGCCAGCAGCCAGGGACTAGCGGGGCAAACAGATACGCAGTATTTT; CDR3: CASSQGLAGQTDTQYF
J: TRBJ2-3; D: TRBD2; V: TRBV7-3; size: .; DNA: TGTGCCAGCAGCGTTAGCGGGTGGCAAGATACGCAGTATTTT; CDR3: CASSVSGWQDTQYF